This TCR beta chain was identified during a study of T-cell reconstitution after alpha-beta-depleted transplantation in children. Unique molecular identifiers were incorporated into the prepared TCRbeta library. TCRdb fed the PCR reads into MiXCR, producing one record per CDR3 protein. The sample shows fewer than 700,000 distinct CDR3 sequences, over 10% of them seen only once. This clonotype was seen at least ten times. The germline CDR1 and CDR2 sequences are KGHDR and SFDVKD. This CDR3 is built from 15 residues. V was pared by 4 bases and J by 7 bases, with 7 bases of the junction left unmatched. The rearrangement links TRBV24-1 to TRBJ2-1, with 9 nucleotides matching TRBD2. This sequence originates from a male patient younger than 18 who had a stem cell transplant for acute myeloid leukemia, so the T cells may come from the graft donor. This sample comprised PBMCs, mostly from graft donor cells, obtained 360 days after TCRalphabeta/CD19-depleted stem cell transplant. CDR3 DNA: TGTGCCACCAGTGAATTAGCGGGAGCGTCGAATGAGCAGTTCTTC. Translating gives CATSELAGASNEQFF.